This entry concerns a single T cell receptor beta chain. Antigen specificity is unknown. The sample is drawn from a study of T cells in Graves' hyperthyroidism and ophthalmopathy. Points from the study as a whole: A median about 6 months before onset, the model predicted ophthalmopathy.

The study based diagnoses on clinical symptoms, serum thyroxine and TRAb, thyroid ultrasound and orbital computed tomography. The PBMCs were taken from about 9.7 ml of fresh peripheral blood. Germline lookup yields CDR1 MDHEN and CDR2 SYDVKM. Trimming cost V 3 bases and J 9 bases; bases outside gene matches: 8. This CDR3 spans 14 amino acids. TCR beta CDR3 regions were amplified from RNA transcripts. The TCR CDR3 was amplified in a first-round RT-PCR using the HTBI primer set. TCRdb called the multiplex PCR reads again in MiXCR, with one record for every CDR3 protein. The sample yields 300,000 to 400,000 distinct CDR3 sequences, around 20% seen once.

The receptor comes from a woman in her forties or fifties with Graves' hyperthyroidism. The rearrangement uses TRBV28 and TRBJ2-7; 10 bases are shared with TRBD2. Material for sequencing was blood. CDR3 DNA: TGTGCCAGCAGTTTTACTAGCGGGACAGGAGGGCAGTACTTC. It translates to CASSFTSGTGGQYF.